The 28 T cell receptor beta chains in this list originate from one sample, sequenced in a study of molecular identifiers for immune sequencing clone quantification. MiXCR was run by TCRdb on the PCR reads, yielding one entry per CDR3 protein. The sample comprises over 550,000 distinct CDR3 sequences, over 25% of which are singletons, and roughly 0.83% rests with the top ten. The sample taken for sequencing was naive CD8+ T cells from blood, with Jurkat cell RNA spiked in. Sample subset: FACS-sorted CD8+CD4-CCR7+CD45RA+ naive T cells. These receptors all stem from a human donor in good health. Some libraries in this study had Jurkat cell RNA spiked in.

This clonotype has more than one count but fewer than ten. The chain employs TRBV6-2 or TRBV6-3 and TRBJ2-5, with a tentative D call TRBD2 (5 bases). V was pared by 3 bases and J by 5 bases, with 28 bases between. Germline V gene sequence: CDR1 MNHEY, CDR2 SVGEGT. The CDR3 has 19 amino acids. CDR3 in amino acids: CASSYPGLASNPDVETQYF. The CDR3, as DNA: TGTGCCAGCAGTTATCCCGGTTTAGCGTCAAACCCCGACGTGGAGACCCAGTACTTC.

In this sample, this clonotype turned up many times. The rearrangement joins TRBV7-3 to TRBJ2-3; maybe TRBD1 (5 bases). Germline V gene lookup returns CDR1 SGHTA and CDR2 FQGTGA. CDR3 length: 15 amino acids. V was clipped by 4 bases and J by 6 bases, with 17 bases between them. This chain's CDR3 is CASSSGLAGKDTQYF. The CDR3 DNA follows: TGTGCCAGCAGCTCGGGCCTCGCAGGGAAGGATACGCAGTATTTT.

As for this clonotype: With a much larger clone just one base away, this may be a read error. Likely a read error: the CDR3 ends without its conserved phenylalanine or tryptophan. The chain is built from TRBV19 and TRBJ2-3, with D possibly being TRBD1 (6 bases). The germline V gene encodes CDR1 LNHDA and CDR2 SQIVND (reference sequence). Trimming took off 3 bases at V and 2 bases at J, with 12 bases between the two ends. The CDR3 totals 15 residues. In nucleotides, the CDR3 is TGTGCCAGTAGTATCGTCGGACAGCCCACAGATACGCAGTATTTG. It specifies CASSIVGQPTDTQYL.

For this clonotype: One end of the junction varies from germline; a read error may be responsible. The rearrangement links TRBV5-3 to TRBJ2-2; D assignment may be TRBD1 or TRBD2 (5 bases each). TRBV5-3 is an open reading frame whose function is uncertain. The CDR3 consists of 16 residues. CDR3 bases: TGTGCCAGCAGCTTGGGGGACGACGATGGCACCGGGGAGCTGTTTTTT. Protein: CASSLGDDDGTGELFF.

As regards this clonotype: A much larger clone differs by one base, so this may be a read error. J is TRBJ2-1 and V is TRBV7-6; 9 bases fit TRBD2. From germline, CDR1 is SGHVS and CDR2 FNYEAQ. Germline trimming cut 5 bases from V and 9 bases from J; bases unmatched to any gene: 11. CDR3 length: 15 amino acids. In DNA form, the CDR3 reads TGTGCCAGCAGCGCGGAGGGCGGGAGGGGGGTTGAGCAGTTCTTC. Its protein product is CASSAEGGRGVEQFF.

The rearrangement joins TRBV12-3 or TRBV12-4 to TRBJ2-3, with a weak D call TRBD1 (5 bases). The CDR3 consists of 14 residues. V lost 5 bases and J lost 2, with 11 bases in between. As DNA, the CDR3 is TGTGCCAGCAGTCATATAGGGGTCACAGATACGCAGTATTTT. As protein: CASSHIGVTDTQYF.

The V call is TRBV7-6, the J call TRBJ2-5, with 8 bases fitting TRBD1. Germline trimming cut 3 bases from V and 4 bases from J; bases unmatched to any gene: 22. The CDR3 is 20 amino acids. Germline V lookup: CDR1 SGHVS, CDR2 FNYEAQ. DNA of the CDR3: TGTGCCAGCAGCTTGGGCGCATGGACAGGGATTCAATCCTCGGTAGAGACCCAGTACTTC. It codes for CASSLGAWTGIQSSVETQYF. Full variable domain (remainder filled in from reference TRBV7-6 and TRBJ2-5): GAGVSQSPRYKVTKRGQDVALRCDPISGHVSLYWYRQALGQGPEFLTYFNYEAQQDKSGLPNDRFSAERPEGSISTLTIQRTEQRDSAMYRCASSLGAWTGIQSSVETQYFGPGTRLLVL.

This clonotype has ten or more counts. The V call is TRBV5-1, the J call TRBJ2-2; tentatively, D is TRBD2 (7 bases). V dropped 7 bases and J dropped 3 bases, with 13 bases sitting between them. CDR1 SGHRS and CDR2 YFSETQ come from the germline V gene. The CDR3 covers 14 residues. CDR3 in amino acids: CASDGGADTGELFF. DNA for the CDR3: TGCGCCAGCGATGGGGGGGCCGACACCGGGGAGCTGTTTTTT.

J is TRBJ2-7 and V is TRBV27; 11 bases line up with TRBD1. Germline-derived CDR1 and CDR2 are MNHEY and SMNVEV (reference sequence). The CDR3 spans 15 residues. The trim removed 5 bases at V and 5 bases at J, leaving 8 bases unmatched. As DNA, the CDR3 is TGTGCCAGCAGTAACCTCGGACAGGGGGCCCACGAGCAGTACTTC. It translates to CASSNLGQGAHEQYF.

This chain joins TRBV27 and TRBJ2-1, with D possibly TRBD1 on 6 matching bases. Between the trimmed V and J ends, which lost 6 bases and 1 base, there was a span of 10 bases. Germline V lookup: CDR1 MNHEY, CDR2 SMNVEV (reference sequence). The CDR3 sequence is 14 residues long. CDR3 DNA sequence: TGTGCCAGCAGCCAGGGGCTATCCTACAATGAGCAGTTCTTC. Its translation is CASSQGLSYNEQFF.

As regards this clonotype: A much larger clone is a single base away; this may be a read error. Without the conserved terminal phenylalanine or tryptophan, this CDR3 likely stems from a read error. This chain uses TRBV4-3 with TRBJ2-3; no definite D call. Germline CDR1 LGHNA, CDR2 YSLEER. The V end was cut by 4 bases, the J end by 4 bases, with 9 bases between. The CDR3 has 13 amino acids. For the CDR3, the DNA is TGCGCCAGCAGCCCGACTTGGTCAGATACGCAGTATCTT. This sequence encodes CASSPTWSDTQYL.

This clonotype was seen just once. The rearrangement links TRBV6-2 or TRBV6-3 to TRBJ2-7; no firm D call. CDR3 length equals 12 residues. The germline V and J ends were trimmed by 6 bases and 7 bases, with 13 bases remaining between them. Germline lookup yields CDR1 MNHEY and CDR2 SVGEGT. CDR3 region: CASSWRGREQYF. The CDR3 nucleotides are TGTGCCAGCAGCTGGCGCGGAAGGGAGCAGTACTTC.

This clonotype was seen a few times. The gene calls are TRBV27 and TRBJ1-2; 9 bases fit TRBD1. The CDR3 consists of 15 residues. CDR1 and CDR2 (germline): MNHEY, SMNVEV (reference sequence). The V gene end was trimmed by 5 bases and the J gene end by 5 bases; junction bases not matched to a gene: 9. CDR3 region: CASSVHRGRGYGYTF. CDR3 bases: TGTGCCAGCAGTGTACACAGGGGGCGCGGGTATGGCTACACCTTC.

On this clonotype: A much larger clone is a single base away; this may be a read error. The missing conserved phenylalanine or tryptophan at the end of this CDR3 makes a read error likely. This chain links TRBV6-6 with TRBJ2-1, with D perhaps TRBD1 (5 bases). Germline CDR1 and CDR2: MNHNY and SVGAGI (reference sequence). The CDR3 is 11 residues long. V gave up 8 bases and J gave up 9 bases, with 11 bases separating them. The CDR3 DNA follows: TGTGCCAGCCAGAAAGGGGTTGAGCAGTTCTCC. It is translated as CASQKGVEQFS.

Concerning this clonotype itself: This may stem from a read error, because a much larger clone lies one nucleotide away. Since the CDR3 does not end with the conserved phenylalanine or tryptophan, this likely comes from a read error. The chain uses TRBV20-1 and TRBJ2-3; 12 bases match TRBD2. V lost 5 bases to trimming and J lost 5 bases; unmatched junction nucleotides: 5. This CDR3 is built from 14 residues. Per the germline V gene, CDR1 is DFQATT and CDR2 is SNEGSKA (reference sequence). CDR3 region: CSAWTSGKQDTQYL. CDR3 bases: TGCAGTGCTTGGACTAGCGGGAAACAAGATACGCAGTATCTT.

The chain recombines TRBV25-1 with TRBJ2-5; D is uncertain. Germline V gene sequence: CDR1 MGHDK, CDR2 SYGVNS. The length of the CDR3 is 14 residues. Trimming removed 3 bases from V and 2 bases from J, with 10 bases in between. The CDR3 here is CASSDGVGQETQYF. The CDR3 DNA reads TGTGCCAGCAGTGATGGCGTGGGACAAGAGACCCAGTACTTC.

Regarding this clonotype: The CDR3 end shows no conserved phenylalanine or tryptophan, and so a read error is likely. J is TRBJ2-4 and V is TRBV9, with D maybe TRBD2 (6 bases). V shed 2 bases and J shed 1 base, with 10 bases lying between them. This CDR3 has 15 amino acids. Germline V gives CDR1 SGDLS, CDR2 YYNGEE. The CDR3 region is CASSVGGLAKNIQYL. For the CDR3, the DNA is TGTGCCAGCAGCGTCGGGGGATTGGCCAAAAACATTCAGTACCTC.

Worth noting for this clonotype: Just one base apart from a much larger clone, this may be a read error. The rearrangement uses TRBV6-5 and TRBJ2-7, with D maybe TRBD1 (6 bases). This CDR3 has 13 residues. Trimming took 6 bases from V and 3 from J, leaving 12 bases between them. The germline V gene has CDR1 MNHEY and CDR2 SVGAGI. CDR3 region: CASRYQQGYEQYF. The CDR3, as DNA: TGTGCCAGCAGATACCAACAGGGCTACGAGCAGTACTTC.

The chain uses TRBV30 and TRBJ1-1; D possibly corresponds to TRBD1 (5 bases). The CDR3 has 12 amino acids. The germline V gene encodes CDR1 GTSNPN and CDR2 SVGIG (reference sequence). The V end was cut by 0 bases, the J end by 6 bases, with 8 bases between. The CDR3 DNA reads as TGTGCCTGGAGTGTATGGGGCTCTGAAGCTTTCTTT. This sequence encodes CAWSVWGSEAFF.

This clonotype was observed at least ten times. CDR3 residues: CASSAVAGGTDTQYF. DNA of the CDR3: TGCGCCAGCAGCGCCGTAGCGGGGGGCACAGATACGCAGTATTTT. The chain employs TRBV5-1 and TRBJ2-3; 9 positions agree with TRBD2. Germline V gives CDR1 SGHRS, CDR2 YFSETQ. Trimming removed 4 bases from V and 1 base from J; junction bases left unmatched: 4. The CDR3 has 15 amino acids.

This chain links TRBV12-3 or TRBV12-4 with TRBJ2-3; 12 bases map to TRBD2. The CDR3 loop spans 15 amino acids. Losses at the gene ends were 6 bases for V and 1 base for J; bases not matched to a gene: 2. This CDR3 reads CASRTSGSGTDTQYF. As DNA, the CDR3 is TGTGCCAGCAGGACTAGCGGGAGTGGCACAGATACGCAGTATTTT.

In this sample, this clonotype turned up a few times. A much larger clonotype is one base distant, so this may be a read error. V usage is TRBV7-9 and J usage is TRBJ1-1, with D perhaps TRBD1 (5 bases). The CDR3 runs to 14 residues. Germline assignment: CDR1 SEHNR and CDR2 FQNEAQ (reference sequence). The CDR3 DNA is TGTGCCAGCAGTCGGGACTTTGGAGGTACTGAAGCTCTCTTT. As protein: CASSRDFGGTEALF.

Remarks on this clonotype: This may be a read error: a much more frequent sequence differs by one nucleotide. This chain uses TRBV5-3 with TRBJ1-1; tentative D call: TRBD1 (5 bases). TRBV5-3 is marked as an open reading frame, function uncertain. The CDR3 runs to 14 residues. V was clipped by 8 bases and J by 5 bases, with 19 bases between them. The CDR3: CASSVLEGRTEAFF. The CDR3 DNA follows: TGTGCCAGCAGCGTACTGGAGGGGCGGACTGAAGCTTTCTTT.

Details on this clonotype: Likely a read error: the CDR3 ends without its conserved phenylalanine or tryptophan. The rearrangement joins TRBV4-1 to TRBJ2-7, with D possibly being TRBD1 or TRBD2 (5 bases each). Deletions cut 4 bases from V and 4 bases from J, with 14 bases between. Germline CDR1 is MGHRA and CDR2 is YSYEKL. The CDR3 sequence is 14 residues long. As DNA, the CDR3 is TGCGCCAGCAGCCCCCGGGGCAGACCGTACGAGCAGTACCTC. Translation gives CASSPRGRPYEQYL.

On this clonotype itself: It may be a read error: a sequence one base away is much more abundant. Lacking the conserved final phenylalanine or tryptophan, this CDR3 likely reflects a read error. This chain uses TRBV29-1 with TRBJ2-5; unclear D gene. CDR3 length equals 10 residues. V was shortened by 6 bases and J by 4 bases, with 6 bases between the two germline ends. The germline V gene encodes CDR1 SQVTM and CDR2 ANQGSEA. This chain's CDR3 is CSVAAETQYI. CDR3 sequence (DNA): TGCAGCGTGGCAGCAGAGACCCAGTACATC.

This clonotype was counted many times. J is TRBJ1-1 and V is TRBV27, with D perhaps TRBD1 (5 bases). Germline CDR1 reads MNHEY; CDR2 reads SMNVEV (reference sequence). Trimming pared 5 bases from V and 1 base from J, leaving 17 bases between. There are 16 residues in the CDR3. As DNA, the CDR3 is TGTGCCAGCAGTCCCAGTACAGGTGTCCGGAACACTGAAGCTTTCTTT. Amino acids: CASSPSTGVRNTEAFF.

The chain links TRBV7-9 to TRBJ1-1, with no clear D. Germline-derived CDR1 and CDR2 are SEHNR and FQNEAQ (reference sequence). Trimming shortened V by 5 bases and J by 3 bases, and 10 bases separated the two germline ends. This CDR3 spans 13 amino acids. The CDR3 reads CASSAAGYTEAFF. The CDR3 DNA reads as TGTGCCAGCAGCGCCGCAGGATACACTGAAGCTTTCTTT.

The CDR3 sequence: CASSSNWGASGEKLFF. The CDR3 DNA sequence: TGTGCCAGCAGCTCAAATTGGGGCGCGAGCGGTGAAAAACTGTTTTTT. The chain links TRBV7-9 to TRBJ1-4; D is possibly TRBD1 (5 bases). Germline V lookup: CDR1 SEHNR, CDR2 FQNEAQ (reference sequence). This CDR3 is built from 16 residues. V shed 4 bases and J shed 7 bases, with 19 bases lying between them. The entire variable domain, with the rest obtained from reference TRBV7-9 and TRBJ1-4, is as follows: DTGVSQNPRHKITKRGQNVTFRCDPISEHNRLYWYRQTLGQGPEFLTYFQNEAQLEKSRLLSDRFSAERPKGSFSTLEIQRTEQGDSAMYLCASSSNWGASGEKLFFGSGTQLSVL.